The 26 T cell receptor beta chains below come from one sample, sequenced in a study of low-dose radiotherapy and immunotherapy resistance in tumors. Alpha and beta chains were covered, as first-strand cDNA relied on TRAV- and TRBV-specific primers. With a constant-region primer and a V-primer adapter, TCRs were subjected to around 20 PCR cycles of amplification. TCRdb re-analysed the reads in MiXCR, keeping a single row per CDR3 protein. The sample lists around 84,000 distinct CDR3 sequences, 17% seen once, with approximately 1.5% in the top ten. Time point meaning: after trial treatment. Treatment noted: LDRT plus nivolumab, ipilimumab, low-dose cyclophosphamide and aspirin (RACIN trial). Specimen: PBMCs, collected after low-dose radiotherapy plus immunotherapy. The source of these receptors is a male donor with prostate cancer.

This clonotype appeared many times. The V gene is TRBV4-3, the J gene TRBJ2-7, with 8 bases aligning to TRBD2. Germline CDR1 is LGHNA and CDR2 is YSLEER. The CDR3 has 18 amino acids. V lost 1 base, J lost 2 bases, and 13 bases stayed unmatched. In DNA form, the CDR3 reads TGCGCCAGCAGCCAAGGAAGTTTCAACGGGAGGGGGGCCTACGAGCAGTACTTC. It translates to CASSQGSFNGRGAYEQYF.

This clonotype occurred many times. The CDR3 DNA follows: TGTGCCAGCAGCCAGATAGGGGGGTCCCCGAATGAAAAACTGTTTTTT. Its protein product is CASSQIGGSPNEKLFF. The chain couples TRBV12-3 or TRBV12-4 to TRBJ1-4; possibly TRBD1 for D (6 bases). This CDR3 has 16 amino acids. Trimming left V 6 bases short and J 5 bases short, with 19 bases between.

This clonotype was counted many times. The rearrangement uses TRBV28 and TRBJ2-7, with 13 positions matching TRBD2. The CDR3 loop spans 15 amino acids. CDR1 is MDHEN and CDR2 is SYDVKM in the germline V gene. With V trimmed by 6 bases and J by 6 bases, 8 bases remained unmatched. For the CDR3, the DNA is TGTGCCAGCAGCAAACTAGCGGGAGGGGGGGGCGAGCAGTACTTC. It specifies CASSKLAGGGGEQYF.

Sample share makes this clonotype medium-sized. J is TRBJ2-1 and V is TRBV28; D not certain. The CDR3 length is 13 residues. Trimming shortened V by 6 bases and J by 4 bases, and 10 bases separated the two germline ends. Germline CDR1 reads MDHEN; CDR2 reads SYDVKM. The CDR3 coding sequence is TGTGCCAGCAGGTACCGGGTTTACAATGAGCAGTTCTTC. It translates to CASRYRVYNEQFF. The full variable domain, with the rest looked up from reference TRBV28 and TRBJ2-1, is DVKVTQSSRYLVKRTGEKVFLECVQDMDHENMFWYRQDPGLGLRLIYFSYDVKMKEKGDIPEGYSVSREKKERFSLILESASTNQTSMYLCASRYRVYNEQFFGPGTRLTVL.

This clonotype showed up many times. This chain connects TRBV10-2 to TRBJ2-3, with TRBD2 matching 8 bases. The germline CDR1 and CDR2 sequences are WSHSY and SAAADI. The CDR3 loop spans 15 amino acids. Losses at the gene ends were 3 bases for V and 1 base for J; bases not matched to a gene: 3. CDR3 DNA: TGCGCCAGCAGTGACGGGGGGGCCGGCACAGATACGCAGTATTTT. Residues: CASSDGGAGTDTQYF.

This clonotype was recorded many times. The genes are TRBV5-1 and TRBJ2-7, with a tentative D call TRBD1 (5 bases). This CDR3 region has 13 residues. Trimming removed 1 base from V and 0 bases from J, with 5 bases in between. Germline V gene sequence: CDR1 SGHRS, CDR2 YFSETQ. The DNA for the CDR3 is TGCGCCAGCAGCTTGCAGGGCTCCTACGAGCAGTACTTC. This translates into CASSLQGSYEQYF.

The sample holds many counts of this clonotype. V and J are TRBV6-2 or TRBV6-3 and TRBJ1-1, with D possibly TRBD1 on 5 matching bases. CDR3 length: 13 residues. In germline, CDR1 is MNHEY, CDR2 SVGEGT. The V and J ends lost 6 bases and 2 bases respectively, with 10 bases between them. For the CDR3, the DNA is TGTGCCAGCAGCAAAACAGGAAACACTGAAGCTTTCTTT. Translated: CASSKTGNTEAFF.

This clonotype was counted many times. The chain has TRBV7-3 and TRBJ2-2, with 12 bases lining up with TRBD1. The trim removed 0 bases at V and 6 bases at J, leaving 5 bases unmatched. The CDR3 extends over 17 amino acids. CDR1 and CDR2 from the germline V gene are SGHTA and FQGTGA. CDR3 DNA sequence: TGTGCCAGCAGCTTAACGGCGGGACAGGGGGCCTCCGGGGAGCTGTTTTTT. It codes for CASSLTAGQGASGELFF.

This clonotype appeared many times. The chain employs TRBV30 and TRBJ2-3; the D is unclear. Germline V gene data show CDR1 as GTSNPN and CDR2 as SVGIG (reference sequence). CDR3 length: 14 residues. The germline V and J ends were trimmed by 4 bases and 1 base, with 12 bases remaining between them. This CDR3 reads CAWKQLVGTDTQYF. The CDR3 DNA reads TGTGCCTGGAAGCAACTTGTTGGCACAGATACGCAGTATTTT.

Many counts were recorded for this clonotype. V usage is TRBV5-1 and J usage is TRBJ2-7; TRBD1 matches 7 bases. CDR1 is SGHRS, CDR2 YFSETQ, per germline. V lost 0 bases, J lost 1 base, and 4 bases stayed unmatched. This CDR3 is built from 15 residues. The DNA for the CDR3 is TGCGCCAGCAGCTTGGGCACAGGGGTATCCTACGAGCAGTACTTC. Its translation is CASSLGTGVSYEQYF.

This clonotype occurred many times. V is TRBV7-6 and J is TRBJ2-7, with 10 nucleotides matching TRBD2. V was pared by 11 bases and J by 0 bases, with 7 bases of the junction left unmatched. The germline CDR1 and CDR2 sequences are SGHVS and FNYEAQ. This CDR3 comprises 14 residues. CDR3 protein: CAPPSGSDSYEQYF. The CDR3 bases are TGTGCCCCTCCTAGCGGGAGTGACTCCTACGAGCAGTACTTC.

V and J are TRBV6-6 and TRBJ2-3, with 9 bases that match TRBD1. J gave up 1 base and V 4 bases, and 9 bases lay outside the gene matches. The germline V gene has CDR1 MNHNY and CDR2 SVGAGI (reference sequence). The CDR3 runs to 17 residues. CDR3 amino acids: CASSSSQGAEGTDTQYF. The CDR3 nucleotides are TGTGCCAGCAGTTCCTCACAGGGGGCGGAGGGCACAGATACGCAGTATTTT.

This clonotype was seen ten or more times. The chain links TRBV2 to TRBJ1-1; D is ambiguous. The CDR3 is 12 amino acids. The germline V gene has CDR1 SNHLY and CDR2 FYNNEI. V was clipped by 8 bases and J by 0 bases, with 7 bases between them. DNA of the CDR3: TGTGCCAGCGGGGTTTTGAACACTGAAGCTTTCTTT. This gives the protein CASGVLNTEAFF.

This clonotype appeared many times. The rearrangement joins TRBV10-3 to TRBJ2-3; TRBD2 is a possible D gene (5 bases). CDR1 and CDR2 from the germline V gene are ENHRY and SYGVKD. This CDR3 is built from 14 residues. Trimming took off 6 bases at V and 0 bases at J, with 10 bases between the two ends. DNA for the CDR3: TGTGCCATCAGCGAGGGCCTTAGCACAGATACGCAGTATTTT. Translating gives CAISEGLSTDTQYF.

There are many counts of this clonotype. V and J are TRBV5-1 and TRBJ1-3, with TRBD1 matching 7 bases. V shed 3 bases and J 0 bases; nucleotides not matched to a gene: 0. This CDR3 spans 14 amino acids. Per the germline V gene, CDR1 is SGHRS and CDR2 is YFSETQ. The DNA of the CDR3 is TGCGCCAGCAGCTGGGACAGCTCTGGAAACACCATATATTTT. Encoded protein: CASSWDSSGNTIYF.

The V gene is TRBV12-2, the J gene TRBJ2-2; TRBD1 was called by the table and not checked on the DNA. TRBV12-2 is termed a pseudogene. The CDR3 has 18 residues. CDR3 bases: TGTGCCAGCAGCTTCGGGGCAGGTCAAGACTATTACACCGGGGAGCTGTTTTTT. It codes for CASSFGAGQDYYTGELFF.

V is TRBV12-3 or TRBV12-4 and J is TRBJ2-2, with 11 bases fitting TRBD1. After removal of 7 bases from V and 8 bases from J, the junction contained 9 bases not matched to a gene. This CDR3 comprises 15 residues. DNA for the CDR3: TGTGCCAGCAAAAACCGGGACAGGGGGAGAGGGGAGCTGTTTTTT. Protein product: CASKNRDRGRGELFF.

The sample holds many counts of this clonotype. The chain has TRBV28 and TRBJ2-2; D ambiguous. CDR3 length: 13 residues. The germline V and J ends were trimmed by 7 bases and 9 bases, with 15 bases remaining between them. Germline V CDR1 and CDR2: MDHEN, SYDVKM. The CDR3 DNA reads TGTGCCAGCAAATTTACCGCTAGACGGGAGCTGTTTTTT. Translated: CASKFTARRELFF.

The chain recombines TRBV5-1 with TRBJ1-2, with D perhaps TRBD1 (6 bases). From germline, CDR1 is SGHRS and CDR2 YFSETQ. This CDR3 is 16 amino acids long. Trimming removed 4 bases at V and 0 bases at J, with 16 bases between. The CDR3 spells CASSTAGQSANYGYTF. The CDR3 bases are TGCGCCAGCAGCACAGCCGGACAGTCTGCTAACTATGGCTACACCTTC.

In this sample, this clonotype turned up many times. The gene calls are TRBV5-1 and TRBJ2-1, with 8 nucleotides matching TRBD2. V shed 4 bases and J 8 bases; nucleotides not matched to a gene: 11. Germline assignment: CDR1 SGHRS and CDR2 YFSETQ. CDR3 length equals 15 residues. The CDR3 DNA reads as TGCGCCAGCAGCCCGGCGCGGCGGGAGGCCGATGAGCAGTTCTTC. The encoded protein is CASSPARREADEQFF.

This clonotype has at least ten counts. DNA of the CDR3: TGTGCCAGCAGTTACGGGACAGGGGTCTACGAGCAGTACTTC. Protein: CASSYGTGVYEQYF. The chain combines TRBV6-2 or TRBV6-3 with TRBJ2-7; 10 nucleotides line up with TRBD1. The CDR3 has 14 residues. The V gene end was trimmed by 2 bases and the J gene end by 3 bases; junction bases not matched to a gene: 1. Germline V gene data show CDR1 as MNHEY and CDR2 as SVGEGT.

This clonotype came up many times. The V gene is TRBV20-1, the J gene TRBJ2-7; TRBD2 matches at 14 bases. Germline V CDR1 and CDR2: DFQATT, SNEGSKA (reference sequence). This CDR3 spans 15 amino acids. V shed 3 bases and J 6 bases; nucleotides not matched to a gene: 7. The CDR3 nucleotides read TGCAGTGCTAGCGGGACTAGCGGGAGAGGGGGCGAGCAGTACTTC. Protein: CSASGTSGRGGEQYF.

The table lists this clonotype with many counts. V gene TRBV27 combines with J gene TRBJ2-3; the D gene is possibly TRBD1 (5 bases). The length of the CDR3 is 15 residues. Germline loops: CDR1 MNHEY, CDR2 SMNVEV (reference sequence). V shed 8 bases and J shed 4 bases, with 19 bases lying between them. The CDR3 is CASRMGPTGADTQYF. CDR3 DNA sequence: TGTGCCAGCCGAATGGGGCCAACTGGGGCAGATACGCAGTATTTT.

This clonotype has a count of ten or more. CDR3 protein: CASSLDPGLNEQFF. In DNA form, the CDR3 reads TGTGCCAGCAGCTTGGACCCAGGGCTCAATGAGCAGTTCTTC. The chain is built from TRBV5-6 and TRBJ2-1; tentative D call: TRBD1 (5 bases). The CDR3 totals 14 residues. Germline V lookup: CDR1 SGHDT, CDR2 YYEEEE. Trimming removed 0 bases from V and 6 bases from J, with 10 bases in between.

This clonotype was recorded many times. This chain uses TRBV24-1 with TRBJ2-7; the match to TRBD1 covers 7 bases. The CDR3 length is 15 residues. Per the germline V gene, CDR1 is KGHDR and CDR2 is SFDVKD. Trimming cost V 3 bases and J 0 bases; bases outside gene matches: 4. The CDR3 DNA sequence: TGTGCCACCAGTGATACCGGGACAGCCTCCTACGAGCAGTACTTC. Residues: CATSDTGTASYEQYF.

The chain employs TRBV6-2 or TRBV6-3 and TRBJ2-7; 10 bases match TRBD1. V gave up 4 bases and J gave up 0 bases; unmatched junction bases: 9. This CDR3 is built from 17 residues. CDR1 is MNHEY, CDR2 SVGEGT, per germline. DNA for the CDR3: TGTGCCAGCAGTTTACCCGGGACAGGGGTTCCCTCCTACGAGCAGTACTTC. Protein product: CASSLPGTGVPSYEQYF.